This T cell receptor beta chain was identified in a study of T cells in Graves' hyperthyroidism and ophthalmopathy. Findings and caveats of the study: Ophthalmopathy was separated from stable hyperthyroidism by a 13 V-J model. Most thyroid clonotypes that were expanded above 0.001 also turned up in blood.

This clonotype has more than one count but fewer than ten. Its antigen is unidentified. RNA transcripts yielded amplified TCR beta CDR3 regions. During a first-round RT-PCR of the TCR CDR3, the HTBI primer set was used. TCRdb re-called the multiplex PCR reads through MiXCR, storing one row per CDR3 protein. The top ten hold around 9.6% of the sample, which has approximately 740,000 distinct CDR3 sequences, roughly 15% seen once. Fresh peripheral blood, 7.5 to 10 ml, was the source of the PBMCs. The sequenced material came from blood. This TCR was sampled from a woman aged 18-29 years with Graves' hyperthyroidism.

The CDR3 spells CASSPPLREPFTDTQYF. In DNA, the CDR3 is TGTGCCAGCAGCCCACCCTTGCGGGAGCCTTTCACAGATACGCAGTATTTT. The rearrangement links TRBV5-7 to TRBJ2-3; 7 nucleotides agree with TRBD2. TRBV5-7 carries the ORF label, with uncertain function. This CDR3 region has 17 residues. The ends lost 4 bases at V and 2 bases at J; junction bases unmatched: 13.